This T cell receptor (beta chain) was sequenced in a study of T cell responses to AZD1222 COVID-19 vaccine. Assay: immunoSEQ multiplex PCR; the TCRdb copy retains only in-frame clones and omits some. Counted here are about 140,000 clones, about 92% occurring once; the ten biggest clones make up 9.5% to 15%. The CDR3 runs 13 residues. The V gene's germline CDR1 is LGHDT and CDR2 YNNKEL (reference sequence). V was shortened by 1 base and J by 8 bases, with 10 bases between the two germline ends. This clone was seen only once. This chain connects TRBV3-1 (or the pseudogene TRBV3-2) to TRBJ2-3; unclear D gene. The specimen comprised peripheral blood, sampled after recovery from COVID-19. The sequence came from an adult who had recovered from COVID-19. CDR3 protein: CASSQGVWGTQYF. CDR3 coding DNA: TGTGCCAGCAGCCAAGGCGTATGGGGTACGCAGTATTTT.